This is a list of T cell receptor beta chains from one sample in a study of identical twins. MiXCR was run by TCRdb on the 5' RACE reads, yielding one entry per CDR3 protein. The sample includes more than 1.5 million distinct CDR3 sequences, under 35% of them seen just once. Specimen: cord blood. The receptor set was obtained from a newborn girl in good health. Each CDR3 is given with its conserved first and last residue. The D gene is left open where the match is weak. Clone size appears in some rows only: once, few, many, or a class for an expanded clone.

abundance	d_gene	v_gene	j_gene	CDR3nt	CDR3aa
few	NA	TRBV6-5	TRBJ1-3	TGTGCCAGCAGTTACTCGAGGGGGACTGTCTCTGGAAACACCATATATTTT	CASSYSRGTVSGNTIYF
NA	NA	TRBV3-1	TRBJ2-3	TGTGCCAGCAGCCAAGATGGGGCAGGGGGGCACACAGATACGCAGTATTTT	CASSQDGAGGHTDTQYF
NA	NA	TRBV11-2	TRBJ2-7	TGTGCCAGCACTCATAGAGGGGCTTTCTACGAGCAGTACTTC	CASTHRGAFYEQYF
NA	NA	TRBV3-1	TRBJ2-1	TGTGCCAGCAGCCAAGATCGGGTCTGGCACAATGAGCAGTTCTTC	CASSQDRVWHNEQFF
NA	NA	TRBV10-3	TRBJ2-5	TGTGCCACCGGGAATGGGGCTAGCGTAGTCCAAGAGACCCAGTACTTC	CATGNGASVVQETQYF
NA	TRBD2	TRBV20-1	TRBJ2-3	TGCAGTGCTAGGCGGCTAGCGGGTCTCTCCGTCACAGATACGCAGTATTTT	CSARRLAGLSVTDTQYF
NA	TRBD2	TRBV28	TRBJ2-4	TGTGCCAGCAGTTTCGGGGGGAGGGGAAACATTCAGTACTTC	CASSFGGRGNIQYF
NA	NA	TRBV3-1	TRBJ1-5	TGTGCCAGCAGCCAAAGTTTCACGGGCGCATTCTATCAGCCCCAGCATTTT	CASSQSFTGAFYQPQHF
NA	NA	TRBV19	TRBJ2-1	TGTGCCAGTAGTATTAGCGGCTCCTACAATGAGCAGTTCTTC	CASSISGSYNEQFF
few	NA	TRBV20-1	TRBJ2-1	TGCAGTGCTAGAGATTCCGGACAGCAGACCAATGAGCAGTTCTTC	CSARDSGQQTNEQFF
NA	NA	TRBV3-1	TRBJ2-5	TGTGCCAGCAGCCAACTCACTAGCCCCCAAGAGACCCAGTACTTC	CASSQLTSPQETQYF
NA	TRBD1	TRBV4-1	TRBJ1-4	TGCGCCAGCAGCCAAGACAGGGGGCGCTTTGAAAAACTGTTTTTT	CASSQDRGRFEKLFF
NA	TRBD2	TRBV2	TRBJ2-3	TGTGCCACGGGGGGGCGGACGCAGTATTTT	CATGGRTQYF
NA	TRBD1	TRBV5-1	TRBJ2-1	TGCGCCAGCAGCTTGGACCCTATCGGGCAGGGGGCTGGCAATGAGCAGTTCTTC	CASSLDPIGQGAGNEQFF
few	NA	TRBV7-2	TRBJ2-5	TGTGCCAGCAGCTTAACAGGGTCCCGCACAGATGAGCAGTACTTC	CASSLTGSRTDEQYF
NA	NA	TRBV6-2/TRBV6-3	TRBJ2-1	TGTGCCAGCAGTTGGTGGAGAAGCGGAAATGAGCAGTTCTTC	CASSWWRSGNEQFF
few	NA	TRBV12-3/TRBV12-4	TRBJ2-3	TGTGCCAGCAGTCCAACAGTAGGGGCGACTAGCACAGATACGCAGTATTTT	CASSPTVGATSTDTQYF
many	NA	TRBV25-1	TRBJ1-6	TGTGCCAGCAGTGATTCAGGGAGCTCCTATAATTCACCCCTCCACTTT	CASSDSGSSYNSPLHF
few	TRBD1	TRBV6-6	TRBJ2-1	TGTGCCAGCAGCCCAGACAGGGGGCTAGAGACCCAGTTCTTC	CASSPDRGLETQFF
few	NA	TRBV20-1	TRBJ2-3	TGCAGTGCTAGAGATTATATGGGCAGGGCCGGTCATACGCAGTATTTT	CSARDYMGRAGHTQYF
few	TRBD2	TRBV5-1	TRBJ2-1	TGCGCCAGCAGCTTGGTGGCTAGCGGACTCTACAATGAGCAGTTCTTC	CASSLVASGLYNEQFF
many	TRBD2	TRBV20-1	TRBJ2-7	TGCAGTGCTAGAGGAAGGACTAGCTCCTACGAGCAGTACTTC	CSARGRTSSYEQYF
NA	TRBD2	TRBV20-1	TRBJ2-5	TGCAGTGCCTTGCCGGGACTAGCGATAGAGACCCAGTACTTC	CSALPGLAIETQYF
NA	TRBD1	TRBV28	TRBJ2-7	TGTGCCAGCAGTTCCCGGACAGGGTTCGACGAGCAGTACTTC	CASSSRTGFDEQYF
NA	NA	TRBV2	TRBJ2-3	TGTGCCAGCAGTGAACTAGTGAGGGGTACGCAGTATTTT	CASSELVRGTQYF
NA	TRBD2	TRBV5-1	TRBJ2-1	TGCGCCAGCAGCGGGACTAGCGTCCCCAAAATTAAGCACAATGAGCAGTTCTTC	CASSGTSVPKIKHNEQFF
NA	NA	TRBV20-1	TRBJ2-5	TGCAGTGCTAGTATTAGCCAAGAGACCCAGTACTTC	CSASISQETQYF
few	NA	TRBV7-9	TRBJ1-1	TGTGCCAGCAGCTCCACAGGGAGCACTGAAGCTTTCTTT	CASSSTGSTEAFF
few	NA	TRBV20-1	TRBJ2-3	TGCAGTGCTAGCCCCGGGCCAGATACGCAGTATTTT	CSASPGPDTQYF
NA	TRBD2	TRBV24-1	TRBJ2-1	TGTGCCACCAGTGATACCGGGACTAGCGGAATCAATGGGCAGTTCTTC	CATSDTGTSGINGQFF
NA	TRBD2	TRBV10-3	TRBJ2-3	TGTGCCATCAGTATAGGGACTAGCGGGGCCGTATCCACAGATACGCAGTATTTT	CAISIGTSGAVSTDTQYF
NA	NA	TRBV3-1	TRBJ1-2	TGTGCCAGCAGGCTAGCAGGGGTGGGATATGGCTACACCTTC	CASRLAGVGYGYTF
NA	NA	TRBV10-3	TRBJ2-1	TGTGCCATCAGTGGCGCCCTCAATGAGCAGTTCTTC	CAISGALNEQFF
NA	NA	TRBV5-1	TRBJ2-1	TGCGCCAGCGGGGAGTGGGGAGCCTACAATGAGCAGTTCTTC	CASGEWGAYNEQFF
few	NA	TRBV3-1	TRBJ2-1	TGTGCCAGCAGCCCCCGGGGTGGAATAAACAATGAGCAGTTCTTC	CASSPRGGINNEQFF
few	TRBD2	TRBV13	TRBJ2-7	TGTGCCAGCAGCAAACGACTAGCGGGGGGGAACGAGCAGTACTTC	CASSKRLAGGNEQYF
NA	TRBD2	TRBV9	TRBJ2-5	TGTGCCAGCAGCGTCTCCGTCGGGAGCGGGGCTCAAGAGACCCAGTACTTC	CASSVSVGSGAQETQYF
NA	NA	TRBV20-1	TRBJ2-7	TGCAGTGCTAGAGAACCTCGGACCAGAGCTCCGAGCGAGCAGTACTTC	CSAREPRTRAPSEQYF
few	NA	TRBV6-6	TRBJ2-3	TGTGCCAGCAGTTCACTTCCGGGGGCGGGGAGTACAGATACGCAGTATTTT	CASSSLPGAGSTDTQYF
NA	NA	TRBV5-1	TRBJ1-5	TGCGCCAGCAGCGCGGGGTGGAATCAGCCCCAGCATTTT	CASSAGWNQPQHF
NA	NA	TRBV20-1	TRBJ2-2	TGCAGTGCTGGCCTCGGGGGTAAGGTCGGGGAGCTGTTTTTT	CSAGLGGKVGELFF
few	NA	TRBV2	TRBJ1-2	TGTGCCAGCAGTCAACTTATACACCCCGAAAACTATGGCTACACCTTC	CASSQLIHPENYGYTF
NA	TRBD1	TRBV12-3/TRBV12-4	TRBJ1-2	TGTGCCAGCAGTCCCTACGGGACAGGCCCTTGGGATGGCTGCACCTTC	CASSPYGTGPWDGCTF
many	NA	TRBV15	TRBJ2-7	TGTGCCACCAGCTTTCCGGGACTTAACTACGAGCAGTACTTC	CATSFPGLNYEQYF
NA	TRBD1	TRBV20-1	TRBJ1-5	TGCAGTGCCGGGCAGGGGGCGACCTCCAATTATCAGCCCCAGCATTTT	CSAGQGATSNYQPQHF
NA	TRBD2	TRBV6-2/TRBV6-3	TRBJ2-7	TGTGCCAGCAGTTACACCCGGACTAGCGGGAGGGGCGAGCAGTACTTC	CASSYTRTSGRGEQYF
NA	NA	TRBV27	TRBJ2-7	TGTGCCAGCAGTTTCGGAGACGCCCAAAAAAGTATGCTCCACTACGAGCAGTACTTC	CASSFGDAQKSMLHYEQYF
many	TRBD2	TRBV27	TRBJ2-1	TGTGCCAGCACCCCCCTAGCGGGGAACTCCTACAATGAGCAGTTCTTC	CASTPLAGNSYNEQFF
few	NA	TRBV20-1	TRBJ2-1	TGCAGCCAAGGGGGGCGGGCCTACAATGAACAGTTCTTC	CSQGGRAYNEQFF
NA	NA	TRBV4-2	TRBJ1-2	TGTGCCAGCAGCCCGCTTGGGGACACCGCTAACTATGGCTACACCTTC	CASSPLGDTANYGYTF
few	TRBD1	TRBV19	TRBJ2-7	TGTGCCAGTAGTACCGGGACAGCTACGACGAACTACGAGCAGTACTTC	CASSTGTATTNYEQYF
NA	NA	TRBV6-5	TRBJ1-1	TGTGCCAGCAGTTACTCGGCGGGATCAGGCACTGAAGCTTTCTTT	CASSYSAGSGTEAFF
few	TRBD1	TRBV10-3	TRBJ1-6	TGTGCCATCACCGGGACAGAAAATTCACCCCCCCACTTT	CAITGTENSPPHF
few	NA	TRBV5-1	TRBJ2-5	TGCGCCAGCAGCTTTTGGACCATCGGGACGTACCAAGAGACCCAGTACTTC	CASSFWTIGTYQETQYF
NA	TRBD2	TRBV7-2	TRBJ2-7	TGTGCCAGCAGCTTAGGCGCCGGGACTACCTCCTACAATGAGCAGTACTTC	CASSLGAGTTSYNEQYF
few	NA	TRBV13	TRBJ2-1	TGTGCCAGCAGCCGGCCCCCAGGCAATGAGCAGTTCTTC	CASSRPPGNEQFF
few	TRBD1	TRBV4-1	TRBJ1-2	TGCGCCAGCAGCCTCCTGACAGGGGGGGTAGGTGGCTACACCTTC	CASSLLTGGVGGYTF
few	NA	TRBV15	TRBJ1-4	TGTGCCACCAGCAGAGATCTTTGGGCAGACGCACGAAAACTGTTTTTT	CATSRDLWADARKLFF
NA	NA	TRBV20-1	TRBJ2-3	TGCAGTGCTAGAGTTAGGTTATCGGCAGATACGCAGTATTTT	CSARVRLSADTQYF